Each of the 4 T cell receptor beta chains below was sequenced from the same sample in a study of shared clonotypes between healthy human individuals. Assay: immunoSEQ multiplex PCR; the TCRdb copy retains only in-frame clones and omits some. Of millions of clones in the sample, 90% to 95% are singletons; the top ten hold more than 0.1%. The sequenced material came from naive CD4+ T cells sorted from blood. The sample's subset: CD45RA+ positively selected. These receptors were collected from a man younger than 30 in good health.

This sequence joins TRBV5-1 and TRBJ1-1; 11 bases are shared with TRBD1. The germline V gene encodes CDR1 SGHRS and CDR2 YFSETQ. The length of the CDR3 is 17 residues. V was clipped by 4 bases and J by 5 bases; unmatched bases: 13. CDR3: CASSIGQGAPMRTEAFF. The CDR3 DNA follows: TGCGCCAGCAGCATAGGACAGGGGGCCCCCATGAGGACTGAAGCTTTCTTT.

V and J are TRBV5-1 and TRBJ2-1; 10 bases map to TRBD2. CDR1 SGHRS and CDR2 YFSETQ come from the germline V gene. This CDR3 comprises 17 residues. After removal of 4 bases from V and 1 base from J, the junction contained 8 bases not matched to a gene. The DNA for the CDR3 is TGCGCCAGCAGCACGCAACCTAGCGGGGGTTCCTACAATGAGCAGTTCTTC. It codes for CASSTQPSGGSYNEQFF.

The rearrangement links TRBV7-9 to TRBJ2-1; D may be TRBD1 (6 bases). Trimming stripped 3 bases from V and 6 bases from J, with 12 bases between. Looked up from germline, CDR1 is SEHNR and CDR2 is FQNEAQ (reference sequence). The CDR3 runs to 14 residues. CDR3 loop: CASSFTQGPNEQFF. CDR3 sequence (DNA): TGTGCCAGCAGCTTTACACAGGGCCCCAATGAGCAGTTCTTC.

The chain links TRBV5-1 to TRBJ2-2, with unresolved D. The CDR3 loop spans 12 amino acids. Germline V gives CDR1 SGHRS, CDR2 YFSETQ. Trimming took off 5 bases at V and 10 bases at J, with 12 bases between the two ends. This chain's CDR3 is CASSNLMEELFF. Written as DNA, the CDR3 is TGCGCCAGCAGTAATCTCATGGAGGAGCTGTTTTTT.